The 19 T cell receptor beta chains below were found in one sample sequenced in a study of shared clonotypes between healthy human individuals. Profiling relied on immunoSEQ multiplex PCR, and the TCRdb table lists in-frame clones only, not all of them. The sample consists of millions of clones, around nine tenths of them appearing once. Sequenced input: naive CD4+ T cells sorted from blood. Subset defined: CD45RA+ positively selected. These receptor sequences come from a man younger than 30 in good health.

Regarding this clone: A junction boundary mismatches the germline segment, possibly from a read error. In DNA form, the CDR3 reads TGTGCCAGCAGTTCTCCCGTGGGGTTAGCCTTT. Residues: CASSSPVGLAF. The rearrangement links TRBV28 to TRBJ1-1; D is unclear. CDR1 MDHEN and CDR2 SYDVKM come from the germline V gene. The CDR3 spans 11 residues.

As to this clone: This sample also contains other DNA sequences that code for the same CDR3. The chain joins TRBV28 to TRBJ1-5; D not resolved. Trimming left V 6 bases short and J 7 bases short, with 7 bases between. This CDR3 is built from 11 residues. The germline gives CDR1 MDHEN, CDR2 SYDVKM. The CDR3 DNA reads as TGTGCCAGCAGCCGAAACCAGCCCCAGCATTTT. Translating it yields CASSRNQPQHF.

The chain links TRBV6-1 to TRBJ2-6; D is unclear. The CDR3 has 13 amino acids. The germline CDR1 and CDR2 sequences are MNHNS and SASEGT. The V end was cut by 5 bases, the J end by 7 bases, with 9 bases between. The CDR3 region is CASSHVRANVLTF. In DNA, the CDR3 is TGTGCCAGCAGTCACGTGCGTGCCAACGTCCTGACTTTC.

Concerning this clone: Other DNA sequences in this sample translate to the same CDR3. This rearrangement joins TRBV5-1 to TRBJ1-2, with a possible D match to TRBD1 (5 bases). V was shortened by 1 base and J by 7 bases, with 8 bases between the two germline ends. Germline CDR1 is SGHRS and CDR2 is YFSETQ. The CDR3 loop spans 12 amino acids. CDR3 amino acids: CASSLRGGGYTF. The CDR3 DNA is TGCGCCAGCAGCTTGAGGGGTGGTGGCTACACCTTC.

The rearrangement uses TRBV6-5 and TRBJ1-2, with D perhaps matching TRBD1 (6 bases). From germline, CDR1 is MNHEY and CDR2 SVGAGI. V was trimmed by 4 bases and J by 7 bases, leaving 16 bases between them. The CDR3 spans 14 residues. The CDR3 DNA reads TGTGCCAGCAGTTCCCTCCAGGGGAGCACTGGCTACACCTTC. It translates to CASSSLQGSTGYTF.

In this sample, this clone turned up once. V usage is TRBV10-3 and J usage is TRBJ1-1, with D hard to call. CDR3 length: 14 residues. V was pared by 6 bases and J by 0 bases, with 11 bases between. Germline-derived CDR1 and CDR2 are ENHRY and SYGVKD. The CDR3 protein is CAIRSVVMNTEAFF. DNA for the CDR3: TGTGCCATCAGGTCAGTAGTAATGAACACTGAAGCTTTCTTT.

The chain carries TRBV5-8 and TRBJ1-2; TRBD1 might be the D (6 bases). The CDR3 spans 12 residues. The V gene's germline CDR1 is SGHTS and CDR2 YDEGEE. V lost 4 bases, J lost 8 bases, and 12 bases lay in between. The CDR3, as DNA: TGTGCCAGCAGCAGGACAGCGGAGGGCTACACCTTC. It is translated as CASSRTAEGYTF. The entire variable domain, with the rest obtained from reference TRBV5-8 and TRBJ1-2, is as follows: EAGVTQSPTHLIKTRGQQATLRCSPISGHTSVYWYQQALGLGLQFLLWYDEGEERNRGNFPPRFSGRQFPNYSSELNVNALELEDSALYLCASSRTAEGYTFGSGTRLTVV.

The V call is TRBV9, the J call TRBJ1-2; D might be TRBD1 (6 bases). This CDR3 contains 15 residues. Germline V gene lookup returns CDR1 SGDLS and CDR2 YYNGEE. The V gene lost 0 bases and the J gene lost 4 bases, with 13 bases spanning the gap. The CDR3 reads CASSVGQAVSYGYTF. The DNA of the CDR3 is TGTGCCAGCAGCGTAGGACAGGCTGTTAGCTATGGCTACACCTTC.

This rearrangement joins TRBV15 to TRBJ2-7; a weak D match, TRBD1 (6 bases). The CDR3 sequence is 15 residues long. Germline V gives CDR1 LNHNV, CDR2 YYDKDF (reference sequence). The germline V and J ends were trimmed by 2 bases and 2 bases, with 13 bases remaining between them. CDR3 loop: CATSRNSGVAYEQYF. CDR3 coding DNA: TGTGCCACCAGCAGAAACTCAGGGGTGGCCTACGAGCAGTACTTC.

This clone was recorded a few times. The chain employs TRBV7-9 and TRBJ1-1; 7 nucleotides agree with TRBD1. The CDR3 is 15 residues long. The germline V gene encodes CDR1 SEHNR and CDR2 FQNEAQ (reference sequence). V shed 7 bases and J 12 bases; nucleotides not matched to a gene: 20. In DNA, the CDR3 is TGTGCCAGCAACCCATCCGGACAGGCGACGTTAGGGACTTTCTTT. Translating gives CASNPSGQATLGTFF.

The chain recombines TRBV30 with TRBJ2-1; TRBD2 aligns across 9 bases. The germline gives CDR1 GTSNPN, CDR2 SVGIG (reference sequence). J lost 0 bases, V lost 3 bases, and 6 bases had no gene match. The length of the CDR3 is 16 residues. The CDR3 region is CAWRGISGSSYNEQFF. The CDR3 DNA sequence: TGTGCCTGGAGGGGTATTAGCGGGAGCTCCTACAATGAGCAGTTCTTC.

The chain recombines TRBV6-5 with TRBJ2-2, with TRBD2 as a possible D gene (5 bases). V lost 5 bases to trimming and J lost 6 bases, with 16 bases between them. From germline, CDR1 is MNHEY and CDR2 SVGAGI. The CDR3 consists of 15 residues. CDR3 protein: CASSGGSLGSGELFF. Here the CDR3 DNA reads TGTGCCAGCAGTGGTGGGAGCCTAGGCTCCGGGGAGCTGTTTTTT.

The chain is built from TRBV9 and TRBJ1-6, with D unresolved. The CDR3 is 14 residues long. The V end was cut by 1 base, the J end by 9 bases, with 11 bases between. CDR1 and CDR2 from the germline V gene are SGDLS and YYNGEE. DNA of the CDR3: TGTGCCAGCAGCGTAAGTTGGACTTTTTCACCCCTCCACTTT. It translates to CASSVSWTFSPLHF.

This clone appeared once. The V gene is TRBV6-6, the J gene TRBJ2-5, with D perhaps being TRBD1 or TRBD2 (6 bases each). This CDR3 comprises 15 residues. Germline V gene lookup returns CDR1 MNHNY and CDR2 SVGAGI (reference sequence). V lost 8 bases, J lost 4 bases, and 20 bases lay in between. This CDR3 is CASDNLGGLGETQYF. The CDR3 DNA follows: TGTGCCAGCGATAACCTGGGGGGCCTCGGAGAGACCCAGTACTTC.

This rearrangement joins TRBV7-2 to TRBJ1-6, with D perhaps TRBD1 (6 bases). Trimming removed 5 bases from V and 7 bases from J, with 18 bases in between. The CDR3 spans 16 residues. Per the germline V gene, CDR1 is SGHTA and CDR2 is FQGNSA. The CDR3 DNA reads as TGTGCCAGCAGCGCGGGGGCGGGAAGGAGAAATTCACCCCTCCACTTT. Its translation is CASSAGAGRRNSPLHF.

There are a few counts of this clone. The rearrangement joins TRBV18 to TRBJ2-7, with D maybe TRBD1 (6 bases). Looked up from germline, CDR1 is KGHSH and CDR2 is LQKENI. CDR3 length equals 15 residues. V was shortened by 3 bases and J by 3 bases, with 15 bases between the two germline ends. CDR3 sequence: CASSPGAQGFYEQYF. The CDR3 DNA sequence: TGTGCCAGCTCACCCGGAGCACAGGGATTCTACGAGCAGTACTTC.

The CDR3 here is CASSPGAGNSPLHF. The CDR3, as DNA: TGTGCCAGCAGTCCAGGGGCAGGTAATTCACCCCTCCACTTT. The genes are TRBV6-5 and TRBJ1-6, with a weak D call TRBD1 (6 bases). This CDR3 spans 14 amino acids. Germline V gene data show CDR1 as MNHEY and CDR2 as SVGAGI. The V and J ends lost 5 bases and 6 bases respectively, with 11 bases between them.

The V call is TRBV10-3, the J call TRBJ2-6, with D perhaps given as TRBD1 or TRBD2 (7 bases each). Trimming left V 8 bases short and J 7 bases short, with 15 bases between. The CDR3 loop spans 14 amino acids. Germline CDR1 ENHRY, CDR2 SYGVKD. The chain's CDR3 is CAIGRDRQANVLTF. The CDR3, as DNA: TGTGCCATCGGGAGGGACAGACAAGCCAACGTCCTGACTTTC.

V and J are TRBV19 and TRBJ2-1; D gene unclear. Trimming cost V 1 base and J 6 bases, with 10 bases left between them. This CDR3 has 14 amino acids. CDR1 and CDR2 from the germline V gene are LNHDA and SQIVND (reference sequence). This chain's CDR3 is CASSIAGVRNEQFF. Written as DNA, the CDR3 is TGTGCCAGTAGTATAGCTGGGGTACGCAATGAGCAGTTCTTC.